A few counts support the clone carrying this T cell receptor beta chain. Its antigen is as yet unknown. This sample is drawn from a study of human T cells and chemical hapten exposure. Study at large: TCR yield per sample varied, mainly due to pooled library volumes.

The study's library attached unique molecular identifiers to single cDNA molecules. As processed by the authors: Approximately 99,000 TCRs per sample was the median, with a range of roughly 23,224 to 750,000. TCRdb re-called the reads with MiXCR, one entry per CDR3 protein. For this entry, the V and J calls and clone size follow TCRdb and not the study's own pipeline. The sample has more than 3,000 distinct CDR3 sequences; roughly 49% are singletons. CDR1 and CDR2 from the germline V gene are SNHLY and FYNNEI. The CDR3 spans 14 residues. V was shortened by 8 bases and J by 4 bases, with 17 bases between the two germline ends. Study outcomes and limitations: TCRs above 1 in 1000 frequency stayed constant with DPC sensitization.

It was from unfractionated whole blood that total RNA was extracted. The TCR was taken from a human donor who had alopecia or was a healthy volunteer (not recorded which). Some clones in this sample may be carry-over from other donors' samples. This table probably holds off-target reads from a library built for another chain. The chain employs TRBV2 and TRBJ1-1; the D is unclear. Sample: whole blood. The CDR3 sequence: CASLEKGGGTEAFF. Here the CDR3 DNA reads TGTGCCAGCTTAGAGAAAGGAGGAGGCACTGAAGCTTTCTTT.